The source of this T cell receptor beta chain is a study of beta chain features in type 1 diabetes listed by TCRdb under 2018. At the level of the whole study: Mean age, gender distribution, total cell number and subset yield were not different between patients and healthy donors. A total of around 100 million sorted cells were examined across all samples, and RNA yield correlated strongly with the number of cells per subset. In the study, recently diagnosed type 1 diabetes patients and matched healthy donors were compared on the TCRB repertoires of their sorted circulating CD4+ T cell subsets. Regulatory and stem cell-like memory subsets were isolated from only 8 patients and roughly eight healthy donors, whereas naive and central memory subsets came from all 30 or so donors. What the work shows at the level of the full study, not this receptor alone: Because cDNA rather than genomic DNA was sequenced, highly expressing activated cells could have been over-represented, although no difference in activation and CD3 levels was found between groups. Shorter templates might be favored by PCR, yet because patient and control samples were amplified and corrected together, any such skew would affect both groups equally. Type 1 diabetes patients showed a moderate but significant shortening of TCRB CDR3 length in all four CD4+ subsets. At VDJ recombination sites, patients with type 1 diabetes made fewer insertions and deleted more nucleotides, a pattern implying thymic rearrangement abnormalities. Naive, central memory and regulatory TCRB repertoires appeared to be more similar among patients than among healthy donors. Because the HLA sub-analyses included only small numbers of individuals, any influence of HLA type on TCRB rearrangement was left unresolved.

A few counts support this clone. Its antigen target is currently unknown. The sample holds no much larger clone one base away, and base qualities are not on file. Each donor gave one peripheral blood draw, around 0.12 L on average, collected into heparinised tubes. A BD FACSAria II and a panel including CD45RO, CCR7, CD25, CD127, CD95 and CD27 were used to sort naive, central memory, regulatory and stem cell-like memory CD4+ T cells. Purity was above 98% for every sorted population. PBMCs were isolated right away by Lymphoprep density gradient centrifugation and were stained directly, without culture. So that batch effects would be minimized, each experiment stained and sorted samples in pairs, pairing one healthy donor with one patient. V loses 3 bases at its end and J loses 6 bases; junction bases beyond the gene matches: 6. The CDR1 and CDR2 encoded by the germline V gene (reference sequence) are LNHNV and YYDKDF. The CDR3 contains 15 residues, cysteine and phenylalanine counted. The read is trimmed to its CDR3 DNA, 45 bases read in frame from base 1.

The entire isolated RNA was reverse transcribed using the High Capacity cDNA Reverse Transcription Kit, and thus expressed TCRB transcripts were sequenced. Deep immunoSEQ sequencing was applied to naive, central memory and regulatory T cell samples, giving an average of about 3.4 million total reads per sample. Sorted cells were lysed in RLT buffer, and RNA was extracted using DNase-treated RNeasy Micro or Mini kits according to cell number. Each cell subset was processed on its own to prevent cross-contamination, while patient and healthy donor samples were processed together. The immunoSEQ multiplex PCR was used to amplify TCRB sequences from cDNA, generating 87-bp fragments that spanned the CDR3 region. The amplicons were sequenced using the Illumina HiSeq platform. Per the authors' processing: PCR bias was computationally corrected using synthetic template baselines, reads within Hamming distance 2 were collapsed, and singletons that could not be merged were discarded. Reads were aligned to IMGT to assign V, D and J genes, CDR3 length, and insertions or deletions at six rearrangement sites. Within each subset, clonotype counts were normalized to sorted cell number, after which true diversity and Gini coefficients were computed with the tcR R package. The overlap coefficient, calculated on TCRB nucleotide sequences, was used to measure repertoire sharing. Out-of-frame TCRB sequences from naive cells were analyzed to stand in for the pre-selection repertoire. TCRdb retrieved this table from immuneACCESS and kept in-frame rearrangements only. Not all clones are present; in checked studies, unresolved V genes account for under half, and no reason is known for the remainder. Clone size and the V and J calls come from that table; the DNA yielded D and trimming. The sample table holds about 260,000 clones, of which about 70% were seen once. Clones ranked in the top ten supply almost 0.055% of the sample.

The origin of this receptor is a man aged 25-45 years in good health. The receptor chain draws on TRBV15 and TRBJ2-1, with TRBD2 identical over 9 junction bases. Specimen: naive CD4+ T cells from blood. This specimen's cell subset or site label, interpreted: true naive CD4+ T cells. The DNA sequence reads TGTGCCACCAGCAGCCTAGCGGGGAAAGTCAATGAGCAGTTCTTC. Translated, this gives CATSSLAGKVNEQFF.